These T cell receptor beta chains were read from a single sample in a study of vaccination and CD4 T cells after COVID-19. These receptors are not linked to any known antigen. TCRdb reprocessed the PCR reads with MiXCR, giving one entry per CDR3 protein. Of thousands of distinct CDR3 sequences in the sample, 55% to 75% were seen once. Sample: CD4+ T cells from blood, cultured in vitro. These receptor sequences come from a human donor who had recovered from COVID-19. CDR3s include the opening cysteine and the closing phenylalanine or tryptophan. The order of the fields is J gene, V gene, CDR3 protein.

>TRBJ2-3|TRBV20-1
CSARAGENTDTQYF
>TRBJ1-5|TRBV6-4
CASSEQWGQPQHF
>TRBJ2-3|TRBV7-2
CASNAGVEDTQYF
>TRBJ2-1|TRBV6-1
CASRTLTSSYNEQFF
>TRBJ2-7|TRBV21-1
CASSKGLAVYEQYF
>TRBJ2-7|TRBV20-1
CSARGDLDVSQRDEQYF
>TRBJ2-5|TRBV25-1
CASSPSDLQETQYF
>TRBJ2-2|TRBV15
CGTSRDPVRGPGELFF
>TRBJ2-7|TRBV21-1
CASSKGGGDRVLCEQYF
>TRBJ1-1|TRBV27
CASSRQGMNTEAFF
>TRBJ1-1|TRBV6-2/TRBV6-3
CASSFPVGAEAFF
>TRBJ2-3|TRBV20-1
CSARVAVPYTDTQYF
>TRBJ1-1|TRBV20-1
CSAREIPGTSQLF
>TRBJ2-7|TRBV5-1
CASSLEGTGAYEQYF
>TRBJ1-1|TRBV5-6
CASSPRTGGNTEAFF
>TRBJ2-7|TRBV27
CASTSYYPRTGVGSYEQYF
>TRBJ2-5|TRBV9
CASSTSGLAGETQYF
>TRBJ2-7|TRBV20-1
CSASFRGSHYEQYF
>TRBJ1-1|TRBV27
CASVLLSGATEAFF
>TRBJ2-3|TRBV28
CASSPARGSGADTQYF
>TRBJ2-3|TRBV4-3
CASSLYGGLSTDTQYF
>TRBJ1-5|TRBV20-1
CSALPWREVFQPQHF
>TRBJ1-1|TRBV28
CASMLLENTEAFF
>TRBJ2-1|TRBV20-1
CSPEIAGVRNEQFF
>TRBJ1-1|TRBV5-5
CASSLSVKNTEAFF
>TRBJ2-5|TRBV20-1
CSALAGERQAQYF
>TRBJ1-5|TRBV5-8
CASSEVLQPQHF
>TRBJ2-2|TRBV5-1
CASSLMAGGPNGELFF
>TRBJ1-6|TRBV6-1
CASTPRQGDNSPLHF
>TRBJ1-2|TRBV7-9
CASSGQPDYGYTF
>TRBJ1-1|TRBV25-1
CASTLYGQDEAFF
>TRBJ1-2|TRBV5-4
CASSLGGGYGYTF
>TRBJ1-5|TRBV12-3/TRBV12-4
CASSSRTGTLNQPQHF
>TRBJ1-1|TRBV20-1
CSASWDLDTEAFF
>TRBJ1-1|TRBV28
CASSRDSLNTEAFF
>TRBJ1-5|TRBV6-1
CASSPLSSNQPQHF
>TRBJ2-1|TRBV20-1
CSARGSGSYNEQFF
>TRBJ1-1|TRBV10-1
CASSESGNTEAFF
>TRBJ1-5|TRBV19
CASSKASDRGGNQPQHF
>TRBJ2-7|TRBV20-1
CSASSGRNYEQYF
>TRBJ1-1|TRBV30
CAWSPQGFHTEAFF
>TRBJ1-2|TRBV19
CASSLLMEGNYGYTF